This TCR beta chain was captured by sequencing in a study of OX40 agonist ivuxolimab in advanced cancers. Study-level information: People in dose escalation had one of these cancers: hepatocellular carcinoma, melanoma, renal cell or head and neck cancer.

Sequenced by immunoSEQ multiplex PCR; TCRdb stores in-frame clones only, minus some. This sample has roughly 100,000 clones, with over 75% found just once. Autoimmune disease history or systemic immunosuppression disqualified patients. Germline assignment: CDR1 ENHRY and CDR2 SYGVKD. The CDR3 has 18 amino acids. J was trimmed by 2 bases and V by 2 bases; bases with no gene match: 13. This sample comprised CD4+ or CD8+ T cells sorted from blood, obtained in a trial of the OX40 agonist ivuxolimab. The J gene is TRBJ2-3, the V gene TRBV10-3, with 7 bases aligning to TRBD1. The sequence was collected from an adult with an advanced solid tumor such as melanoma, head and neck, liver or kidney cancer. As DNA, the CDR3 is TGTGCCATCAGTGAGAAAATAAGGGGGCAAGTGTCCACAGATACGCAGTATTTT. It encodes CAISEKIRGQVSTDTQYF.